The rows below give T cell receptor beta chains drawn from one sample of a study of blood T cell repertoires in COVID-19. The method was immunoSEQ multiplex PCR; TCRdb's version includes in-frame clones alone and lacks a portion of them. The repertoire consists of around 380,000 clones, with about 87% occurring once and the leading ten covering around 1.3%. Sequenced sample: PBMCs or T cells enriched from blood (not recorded which). The receptors here all came from a man aged 25 to 40 who had recovered from COVID-19. CDR3s include the opening cysteine and the closing phenylalanine or tryptophan. Fields, in order: J gene, D gene, clone size, V gene, CDR3 length, CDR3 DNA, CDR3 protein. D genes are given only for firm matches. Expanded clones get a size class; other rows say once, few or many, or leave the size out.

j_gene: TRBJ1-1
d_gene: -
abundance: -
v_gene: TRBV12-5
len: 11
CDR3nt: TGTGCTAGTGGTACTGGTACTGAAGCTTTCTTT
CDR3aa: CASGTGTEAFF

j_gene: TRBJ1-1
d_gene: -
abundance: -
v_gene: TRBV15
len: 13
CDR3nt: TGTGCCACCCAACGGGACTCGAACACTGAAGCTTTCTTT
CDR3aa: CATQRDSNTEAFF

j_gene: TRBJ2-7
d_gene: -
abundance: -
v_gene: TRBV30
len: 14
CDR3nt: TGTGCCTGGAGAGATACAGGGACCGCCTACGAGCAGTACTTC
CDR3aa: CAWRDTGTAYEQYF

j_gene: TRBJ1-5
d_gene: -
abundance: -
v_gene: TRBV7-9
len: 15
CDR3nt: TGTGCCAGCGGTGGGGGCGCGGATAGCAATCAGCCCCAGCATTTT
CDR3aa: CASGGGADSNQPQHF

j_gene: TRBJ2-7
d_gene: -
abundance: -
v_gene: TRBV4-2
len: 15
CDR3nt: TGTGCCAGCAGCCAAGGCGACACAGCCTCCTACGAGCAGTACTTC
CDR3aa: CASSQGDTASYEQYF

j_gene: TRBJ1-2
d_gene: -
abundance: -
v_gene: TRBV25-1
len: 14
CDR3nt: TGTGCCAGCAGTAGGTCGGCAGGGGCTGGTGGCTACACCTTC
CDR3aa: CASSRSAGAGGYTF

j_gene: TRBJ2-2
d_gene: TRBD1
abundance: once
v_gene: TRBV5-1
len: 17
CDR3nt: TGCGCCAGCAGCGTAAGGGACAGCGCAGCGAACACCGGGGAGCTGTTTTTT
CDR3aa: CASSVRDSAANTGELFF

j_gene: TRBJ2-5
d_gene: -
abundance: once
v_gene: TRBV6-5
len: 14
CDR3nt: TGTGCCAGCTCTCCCTTCTGGACAGCAGAGACCCAGTACTTC
CDR3aa: CASSPFWTAETQYF

j_gene: TRBJ2-2
d_gene: -
abundance: -
v_gene: TRBV4-1
len: 13
CDR3nt: TGCGCCAGCCGGACAGCGAACACCGGGGAGCTGTTTTTT
CDR3aa: CASRTANTGELFF

j_gene: TRBJ1-4
d_gene: -
abundance: -
v_gene: TRBV7-2
len: 16
CDR3nt: TGTGCCAGCAGCTTAGCCTGGACAGCAACTAATGAAAAACTGTTTTTT
CDR3aa: CASSLAWTATNEKLFF

j_gene: TRBJ1-2
d_gene: -
abundance: -
v_gene: TRBV19
len: 14
CDR3nt: TGTGCCAGTACTTGGGAGATAAGTAACTATGGCTACACCTTC
CDR3aa: CASTWEISNYGYTF

j_gene: TRBJ2-1
d_gene: -
abundance: -
v_gene: TRBV30
len: 15
CDR3nt: TGTGCCTGGAGGCCGGGTCCAGGGGTCCACAATGAGCAGTTCTTC
CDR3aa: CAWRPGPGVHNEQFF

j_gene: TRBJ2-7
d_gene: -
abundance: few
v_gene: TRBV6-4
len: 15
CDR3nt: TGTGCCAGCAGTGTCGACAGGTTCCCCTTCTACGAGCAGTACTTC
CDR3aa: CASSVDRFPFYEQYF

j_gene: TRBJ1-2
d_gene: -
abundance: -
v_gene: TRBV13
len: 14
CDR3nt: TGTGCCAGCAGCTCAGGACAGACTAACTATGGCTACACCTTC
CDR3aa: CASSSGQTNYGYTF

j_gene: TRBJ2-5
d_gene: TRBD2
abundance: -
v_gene: TRBV11-2
len: 15
CDR3nt: TGTGCCAGCAGTCACGGACGCGGGGGGAAAGAGACCCAGTACTTC
CDR3aa: CASSHGRGGKETQYF

j_gene: TRBJ2-7
d_gene: -
abundance: once
v_gene: TRBV6-6
len: 13
CDR3nt: TGTGCCAGCAGGTCCCCTACGGACTCCGAGCAGTACTTC
CDR3aa: CASRSPTDSEQYF

j_gene: TRBJ2-1
d_gene: -
abundance: -
v_gene: TRBV4-1
len: 15
CDR3nt: TGCGCCAGCAGCCAAGCCGGGACTGGCTACAATGAGCAGTTCTTC
CDR3aa: CASSQAGTGYNEQFF

j_gene: TRBJ2-1
d_gene: TRBD1
abundance: -
v_gene: TRBV9
len: 16
CDR3nt: TGTGCCAGCAGCGTAGATTTCAGGGGGTCCTACAATGAGCAGTTCTTC
CDR3aa: CASSVDFRGSYNEQFF

j_gene: TRBJ2-7
d_gene: TRBD1
abundance: -
v_gene: TRBV30
len: 13
CDR3nt: TGTGCCTTCCTCCGGACAGGCTCCTACGAGCAGTACTTC
CDR3aa: CAFLRTGSYEQYF

j_gene: TRBJ1-2
d_gene: TRBD1
abundance: -
v_gene: TRBV10-3
len: 13
CDR3nt: TGTGCCATCAGTACCGGGACAGGGAATGGCTACACCTTC
CDR3aa: CAISTGTGNGYTF

j_gene: TRBJ1-2
d_gene: TRBD1
abundance: once
v_gene: TRBV29-1
len: 13
CDR3nt: TGCAGCGCTCAGACAGGGGGGGACTATGGCTACACCTTC
CDR3aa: CSAQTGGDYGYTF

j_gene: TRBJ2-3
d_gene: -
abundance: -
v_gene: TRBV19
len: 13
CDR3nt: TGTGCCAGTAGCCGTTCCTCGGCAGATACGCAGTATTTT
CDR3aa: CASSRSSADTQYF

j_gene: TRBJ2-2
d_gene: TRBD1
abundance: -
v_gene: TRBV9
len: 16
CDR3nt: TGTGCCAGCAGCCCTTGGACAGGGGGCTTAACCGGGGAGCTGTTTTTT
CDR3aa: CASSPWTGGLTGELFF

j_gene: TRBJ2-7
d_gene: -
abundance: -
v_gene: TRBV15
len: 15
CDR3nt: TGTGCCACCAGCAGAGCGGCAGGGGATACCTACGAGCAGTACTTC
CDR3aa: CATSRAAGDTYEQYF

j_gene: TRBJ2-1
d_gene: TRBD2
abundance: -
v_gene: TRBV7-6
len: 17
CDR3nt: TGTGCCAGCAGATTAGGCTCGGGAGGGGGGTCCTACAATGAGCAGTTCTTC
CDR3aa: CASRLGSGGGSYNEQFF

j_gene: TRBJ2-1
d_gene: -
abundance: -
v_gene: TRBV7-8
len: 11
CDR3nt: TGTGCCAGCAGGGAGGGGTACGAGCAGTTCTTC
CDR3aa: CASREGYEQFF

j_gene: TRBJ1-4
d_gene: -
abundance: -
v_gene: TRBV6-5
len: 15
CDR3nt: TGTGCCAGCAGTTACTCACAGTTATCTAATGAAAAACTGTTTTTT
CDR3aa: CASSYSQLSNEKLFF

j_gene: TRBJ1-2
d_gene: -
abundance: -
v_gene: TRBV25-1
len: 15
CDR3nt: TGTGCCAGCAGGCCGGCCGGGACTTCTAACTATGGCTACACCTTC
CDR3aa: CASRPAGTSNYGYTF